This T cell receptor (beta chain) was sequenced in a study of T cell clonotyping in hematopoietic cell transplantation. Germline V gives CDR1 MNHEY, CDR2 SVGAGI. There are 14 residues in the CDR3. The germline V and J ends were trimmed by 8 bases and 0 bases, with 11 bases remaining between them. On this clone itself: The antigen is not known.

Regarding the study as a whole: Pathologically expanded recipient clonotypes increased progressively from day 30 to day 180 as diversity fell. CD4 and CD8 repertoire contributions could not be separated without sorting. Broader posttransplant TCR repertoire diversity was predicted by graft donor and pretransplant recipient Inverse Simpson Index values.

The repertoire was sequenced with immunoSEQ multiplex PCR; TCRdb's copy has only in-frame clones and lacks some. This sample carries 15,000 to 20,000 clones, under 85% of them seen once, and the ten largest clones take under 15%. The material sequenced was peripheral blood mononuclear cells. The V call is TRBV6-5, the J call TRBJ1-5; D remains ambiguous. The clonotype was recovered from a man between 60 and 75 years old in good health. Some clones in this sample may be carry-over from other donors' samples. The CDR3 DNA is TGTGCCAGCCGCGGCAGGTCTAGCAATCAGCCCCAGCATTTT. This encodes CASRGRSSNQPQHF.